This T cell receptor beta chain was obtained from a study of cytomegalovirus exposure and HLA in healthy donors. Study-wide points: TCR beta V- and J-gene trimming was later associated with a missense DCLRE1C variant.

Amplification used 60 Vbeta primers and 13 Jbeta primers. Generated by immunoSEQ multiplex PCR, the TCRdb table keeps only in-frame clones and is missing some. The profile shows 90,000 to 150,000 clones, about 73% of them singletons. Per germline, CDR1 MNHEY and CDR2 SMNVEV (reference sequence). The CDR3 length is 16 residues. J gave up 3 bases and V 7 bases, and 10 bases lay outside the gene matches. As regards this clone: The antigen remains unidentified.

Though nominally healthy at sampling, donors likely had unrecorded immune exposures. The sequence was collected from a woman under 40 in good health and CMV-seropositive. The material sequenced was PBMCs. V usage is TRBV27 and J usage is TRBJ2-2, with 8 nucleotides matching TRBD1. CDR3 amino acids: CASKGDKTGDTGELFF. As DNA, the CDR3 is TGTGCCAGCAAGGGGGATAAGACAGGGGACACCGGGGAGCTGTTTTTT.